These 26 T cell receptor beta chains were sequenced from one sample in a study of post-analysis software for immune sequencing data. Study results and limitations: With TRBV5-6, TRBV5-1 and TRBV20-1 included, 4 to 6 TRBV segments were more frequent in patients than in controls.

The antigens for these receptors are not known. Carried by the TCR beta cDNA libraries were unique molecular identifiers. Via MiXCR, TCRdb re-called the PCR reads, giving one row per CDR3 protein. The table lists hundreds of thousands of distinct CDR3 sequences, roughly 27% of them singletons. Sequenced sample: blood. These receptors were taken from a girl aged 10 to 17 with multiple sclerosis.

In this sample, this clonotype turned up many times. The chain combines TRBV4-3 with TRBJ2-5; tentatively, D is TRBD2 (6 bases). CDR1 is LGHNA and CDR2 is YSLEER in the germline V gene. V was trimmed by 2 bases and J by 5 bases, leaving 15 bases between them. This CDR3 is built from 15 residues. The CDR3 protein is CASSQSRESWETQYF. In DNA, the CDR3 is TGCGCCAGCAGCCAATCCCGGGAGAGTTGGGAGACCCAGTACTTC.

This clonotype showed up just a few times. The chain links TRBV20-1 to TRBJ1-6, with D tentatively TRBD1 (5 bases). V was shortened by 5 bases and J by 8 bases, with 19 bases between the two germline ends. This CDR3 is 15 amino acids long. Germline V gene sequence: CDR1 DFQATT, CDR2 SNEGSKA (reference sequence). Here the CDR3 reads CSAHWINGADSPLHF. Written as DNA, the CDR3 is TGCAGTGCTCACTGGATTAATGGGGCAGATTCACCCCTCCACTTT.

The V call is TRBV11-2, the J call TRBJ1-5; D is possibly TRBD1 (5 bases). In germline, CDR1 is SGHAT, CDR2 FQNNGV. V shed 3 bases and J shed 7 bases, with 10 bases lying between them. The CDR3 length is 13 residues. This CDR3 is CASSFHQGQPQHF. DNA of the CDR3: TGTGCCAGCAGCTTTCATCAGGGCCAGCCCCAGCATTTT.

This clonotype was counted only a few times. The rearrangement uses TRBV7-8 and TRBJ2-5; 10 positions match TRBD2. Germline CDR1 SGHVS, CDR2 FQNEAQ. This CDR3 region has 18 residues. Losses at the gene ends were 3 bases for V and 3 bases for J; bases not matched to a gene: 13. CDR3 DNA sequence: TGTGCCAGCAGCTTGTCTAGCAGGACTAGCGGTACGGAAGAGACCCAGTACTTC. This translates into CASSLSSRTSGTEETQYF.

This clonotype has a handful of counts. The chain has TRBV20-1 and TRBJ2-7, with a weak D call TRBD1 (6 bases). Trimming removed 2 bases at V and 5 bases at J, with 16 bases between. Germline CDR1 DFQATT, CDR2 SNEGSKA (reference sequence). This CDR3 comprises 14 residues. The CDR3 sequence: CSARKGDPRNEQYF. Here the CDR3 DNA reads TGCAGTGCTAGAAAGGGGGACCCTCGAAACGAGCAGTACTTC.

This clonotype has more than one count but fewer than ten. V usage is TRBV6-6 and J usage is TRBJ2-3; D may be TRBD1 (6 bases). There are 13 residues in the CDR3. The germline gives CDR1 MNHNY, CDR2 SVGAGI (reference sequence). The germline V and J ends were trimmed by 9 bases and 6 bases, with 16 bases remaining between them. CDR3 sequence (DNA): TGTGCCAGTACAGGGATTGTCACCGATACGCAGTATTTT. Its translation: CASTGIVTDTQYF.

A few counts support this clonotype. V gene TRBV20-1 combines with J gene TRBJ1-2, with a weak D call TRBD1 (6 bases). V shed 3 bases and J shed 2 bases, with 10 bases lying between them. This CDR3 comprises 13 residues. Germline V lookup: CDR1 DFQATT, CDR2 SNEGSKA (reference sequence). The CDR3, as DNA: TGCAGTGCTAGGTCAGGGGTGAACTATGGCTACACCTTC. This translates into CSARSGVNYGYTF.

The J gene is TRBJ2-5, the V gene TRBV7-2, with 7 nucleotides matching TRBD2. V was clipped by 5 bases and J by 11 bases; unmatched bases: 14. This CDR3 is 14 amino acids long. The germline V gene encodes CDR1 SGHTA and CDR2 FQGNSA. The CDR3 region has the DNA TGTGCCAGCAGCCCAAGGACTAGGATCTATGAGCAGTACTTC. The encoded protein is CASSPRTRIYEQYF.

The rearrangement links TRBV4-1 to TRBJ1-6; D is undetermined. Between the trimmed V and J ends, which lost 0 bases and 13 bases, there was a span of 22 bases. Germline values: CDR1 MGHRA, CDR2 YSYEKL. CDR3 size: 17 residues. The CDR3 is CASSQDNQRTAGWPLHF. For the CDR3, the DNA is TGCGCCAGCAGCCAAGATAACCAAAGGACGGCTGGTTGGCCCCTCCACTTT.

This rearrangement joins TRBV7-2 to TRBJ2-5, with D possibly matching TRBD2 (5 bases). CDR3 size: 14 residues. V was pared by 5 bases and J by 5 bases, with 15 bases between. The germline gives CDR1 SGHTA, CDR2 FQGNSA. Here the CDR3 DNA reads TGTGCCAGCAGCCGTAGCGTACTCCAGGAGACCCAGTACTTC. Amino acid sequence: CASSRSVLQETQYF.

The table lists this clonotype with many counts. The rearrangement uses TRBV7-2 and TRBJ2-7, with 8 nucleotides matching TRBD1. The V gene end was trimmed by 5 bases and the J gene end by 4 bases; junction bases not matched to a gene: 10. Germline V gene lookup returns CDR1 SGHTA and CDR2 FQGNSA. This CDR3 has 15 residues. CDR3 bases: TGTGCCAGCAGCCTCGGACAGGGATCGATTTACGAGCAGTACTTC. It yields the protein CASSLGQGSIYEQYF.

The chain joins TRBV7-9 to TRBJ2-7; D might be TRBD1 (6 bases). CDR3 length: 15 residues. V lost 4 bases and J 0 bases, leaving 13 bases between the germline ends. Germline values: CDR1 SEHNR, CDR2 FQNEAQ (reference sequence). CDR3 sequence reads: CASSYSLDSSYEQYF. The CDR3 bases are TGTGCCAGCAGCTATAGTCTGGACAGCTCCTACGAGCAGTACTTC.

To note about this clonotype: A read error may explain this, as a much larger clone is one base away. The V gene is TRBV4-3, the J gene TRBJ2-3; the D gene could be TRBD1 or TRBD2 (5 bases each). CDR3 length equals 12 residues. Germline-derived CDR1 and CDR2 are LGHNA and YSLEER. The CDR3: CTSSQEGDTQYF. In DNA form, the CDR3 reads TGCACCAGCAGCCAAGAGGGGGATACGCAGTATTTT.

For this clonotype: Since a much larger clone is just one base distant, this may be a read error. This chain joins TRBV5-5 and TRBJ2-1; D is unresolved. The V gene's germline CDR1 is SGHKS and CDR2 YYEKEE (reference sequence). CDR3 length equals 13 residues. V lost 0 bases to trimming and J lost 8 bases, with 9 bases between them. DNA of the CDR3: TGTGCCAGCAGCTTGGGCAGGTGCTATGAGCAGTTCTTC. Protein: CASSLGRCYEQFF.

This clonotype appeared once. The V call is TRBV19, the J call TRBJ1-1; D is unclear. The germline V gene has CDR1 LNHDA and CDR2 SQIVND (reference sequence). This CDR3 is built from 14 residues. V was pared by 5 bases and J by 4 bases, with 14 bases between. CDR3 sequence (DNA): TGTGCCAGTAGTTTGGGCCGGTTCGGCACTGAAGCTTTCTTT. It encodes CASSLGRFGTEAFF.

This clonotype was observed a few times. The chain employs TRBV20-1 and TRBJ2-3, with 8 bases matching TRBD2. The CDR3 spans 16 residues. CDR1 and CDR2 from the germline V gene are DFQATT and SNEGSKA (reference sequence). The junction had 9 bases not matched to a gene; V was cut back by 0 bases and J by 4 bases. CDR3 sequence (DNA): TGCAGTGCTAGAGATTGGGGACTAGTGGGTTCAGATACGCAGTATTTT. It codes for CSARDWGLVGSDTQYF.

The chain carries TRBV20-1 and TRBJ2-4; D not resolved. The CDR3 length is 13 residues. Trimming removed 4 bases at V and 6 bases at J, with 13 bases between. The germline V gene encodes CDR1 DFQATT and CDR2 SNEGSKA (reference sequence). CDR3 loop: CSATRVSRNIQYF. CDR3 DNA sequence: TGCAGTGCTACGCGTGTAAGTCGAAACATTCAGTACTTC.

In this sample, this clonotype turned up many times. This sequence joins TRBV4-2 and TRBJ2-3, with a possible D match to TRBD2 (7 bases). V lost 1 base, J lost 1 base, and 12 bases lay in between. This CDR3 has 16 amino acids. Germline-derived CDR1 and CDR2 are LGHNA and YNFKEQ. The CDR3 region is CASSQGGRGRTDTQYF. Here the CDR3 DNA reads TGTGCCAGCAGCCAAGGAGGGCGGGGGCGCACAGATACGCAGTATTTT.

This clonotype was detected only a few times. The genes are TRBV14 and TRBJ2-1; the match to TRBD1 covers 8 bases. Germline assignment: CDR1 SGHDN and CDR2 FVKESK. The CDR3 loop spans 16 amino acids. V lost 6 bases and J lost 4; bases outside the gene matches: 11. The CDR3: CASRRTGNRFYNEQFF. The CDR3 bases are TGTGCCAGCAGACGGACAGGGAACAGGTTTTACAATGAGCAGTTCTTC.

The chain uses TRBV11-2 and TRBJ2-3; D gene ambiguous. Germline CDR1 and CDR2: SGHAT and FQNNGV. V was trimmed by 5 bases and J by 9 bases, leaving 12 bases between them. The CDR3 totals 12 residues. CDR3 residues: CASSPSPTTQYF. The CDR3 DNA is TGTGCCAGCAGCCCCTCCCCCACAACGCAGTATTTT.

The V call is TRBV20-1, the J call TRBJ1-1; D ambiguous. Per the germline V gene, CDR1 is DFQATT and CDR2 is SNEGSKA (reference sequence). CDR3 length: 15 amino acids. Trimming took 0 bases from V and 4 from J, leaving 15 bases between them. CDR3 residues: CSARDSGIRSTEAFF. CDR3 sequence (DNA): TGCAGTGCTAGAGACTCGGGGATAAGGAGCACTGAAGCTTTCTTT.

This clonotype was seen a handful of times. V gene TRBV20-1 combines with J gene TRBJ2-5; D may be TRBD2 (5 bases). This CDR3 has 13 amino acids. Trimming shortened V by 6 bases and J by 4 bases, and 15 bases separated the two germline ends. Germline CDR1 is DFQATT and CDR2 is SNEGSKA (reference sequence). CDR3 DNA sequence: TGCAGTGCCCTAGGGCCCGAGGGAGAGACCCAGTACTTC. This codes for CSALGPEGETQYF.

This clonotype was seen only a few times. The rearrangement uses TRBV5-1 and TRBJ2-3; 10 nucleotides match TRBD2. Trimming took 5 bases from V and 4 from J; bases not matched to a gene: 4. Germline V gives CDR1 SGHRS, CDR2 YFSETQ. CDR3 length equals 14 residues. CDR3: CASRPSGGPDTQYF. CDR3 bases: TGCGCCAGCAGACCTAGCGGGGGCCCAGATACGCAGTATTTT.

This clonotype was observed a few times. This chain uses TRBV20-1 with TRBJ2-7, with D possibly being TRBD2 (5 bases). CDR1 is DFQATT and CDR2 is SNEGSKA in the germline V gene (reference sequence). Trimming shortened V by 2 bases and J by 4 bases, and 9 bases separated the two germline ends. The CDR3 spans 12 residues. For the CDR3, the DNA is TGCAGTGCTAGATGGAGCGGATACGAGCAGTACTTC. Translating it yields CSARWSGYEQYF.

This clonotype was seen more than once but under ten times. The J gene is TRBJ2-3, the V gene TRBV7-2, with 7 bases identical to TRBD2. CDR3 length: 15 residues. Germline V gene lookup returns CDR1 SGHTA and CDR2 FQGNSA. Trimming removed 6 bases from V and 6 bases from J; junction bases left unmatched: 12. CDR3 in amino acids: CASSTGAGGVDTQYF. The CDR3 coding sequence is TGTGCCAGCAGTACAGGTGCTGGGGGGGTGGATACGCAGTATTTT.

This clonotype was observed a handful of times. V and J are TRBV19 and TRBJ2-5; 13 positions match TRBD2. Germline V CDR1 and CDR2: LNHDA, SQIVND (reference sequence). The V and J ends lost 4 bases and 5 bases, in that order; junction bases with no gene match: 4. This CDR3 comprises 15 residues. This CDR3 is CASSTGLAGVETQYF. The DNA of the CDR3 is TGTGCCAGTAGTACCGGACTAGCGGGGGTGGAGACCCAGTACTTC.